A single sample gave rise to the 26 T cell receptor beta chains below, sequenced in a study of blood T cell repertoires in COVID-19. Measured with immunoSEQ multiplex PCR; TCRdb has only the in-frame clones, and not every one. The table records fewer than 150,000 clones, more than 70% of them present only once. Source material: peripheral blood. Receptors originate from a man aged 50 or older with active or convalescent COVID-19.

This rearrangement joins TRBV7-3 to TRBJ2-7; 9 positions match TRBD1. Germline CDR1 is SGHTA and CDR2 is FQGTGA. The CDR3 totals 13 residues. Unmatched junction bases numbered 1, after V lost 3 bases and J lost 4 bases. The CDR3 sequence: CASSLTGGYEQYF. In DNA, the CDR3 is TGTGCCAGCAGCTTGACAGGGGGTTACGAGCAGTACTTC.

The V call is TRBV24-1, the J call TRBJ2-3, with a possible D match to TRBD2 (6 bases). Trimming left V 6 bases short and J 1 base short, with 16 bases between. The germline gives CDR1 KGHDR, CDR2 SFDVKD. This CDR3 contains 16 residues. The chain's CDR3 is CATSFSRDSGTDTQYF. The DNA for the CDR3 is TGTGCCACCAGTTTCTCCCGGGACTCGGGCACAGATACGCAGTATTTT.

The V and J genes are TRBV24-1 and TRBJ2-1, with D unresolved. The V gene lost 4 bases and the J gene lost 3 bases, with 18 bases spanning the gap. Germline V lookup: CDR1 KGHDR, CDR2 SFDVKD. This CDR3 comprises 17 residues. CDR3: CATSDPSVARNYNEQFF. The CDR3 DNA reads as TGTGCCACCAGTGACCCTTCCGTTGCGAGGAACTACAATGAGCAGTTCTTC.

This clone was recorded only once. The V call is TRBV7-8, the J call TRBJ2-2, with 10 bases fitting TRBD1. The CDR3 extends over 16 amino acids. CDR1 is SGHVS, CDR2 FQNEAQ, per germline. After removal of 5 bases from V and 6 bases from J, the junction contained 9 bases not matched to a gene. CDR3 DNA sequence: TGTGCCAGCAGCCCTTGGACAGGGGGGTTCGCCGGGGAGCTGTTTTTT. Translated: CASSPWTGGFAGELFF.

This chain uses TRBV6-6 with TRBJ1-6; 7 nucleotides line up with TRBD1. Germline V lookup: CDR1 MNHNY, CDR2 SVGAGI (reference sequence). The junction had 7 bases not matched to a gene; V was cut back by 6 bases and J by 8 bases. This CDR3 comprises 14 residues. As DNA, the CDR3 is TGTGCCAGCAGACCGACAGGGTCTGATTCACCCCTCCACTTT. Its protein product is CASRPTGSDSPLHF.

The chain has TRBV5-1 and TRBJ2-5, with 13 nucleotides matching TRBD2. The germline gives CDR1 SGHRS, CDR2 YFSETQ. V shed 4 bases, J shed 3 bases, and the junction held 3 bases outside the gene matches. The CDR3 has 15 residues. This CDR3 reads CASSIGTSGKETQYF. CDR3 coding DNA: TGCGCCAGCAGCATCGGGACTAGCGGGAAAGAGACCCAGTACTTC.

The chain is built from TRBV28 and TRBJ1-4, with D maybe TRBD1 (5 bases). CDR3 length equals 16 residues. CDR1 is MDHEN and CDR2 is SYDVKM in the germline V gene. The V end lost 9 bases, the J end lost 3 bases, and 20 bases lay between the germline ends. The DNA of the CDR3 is TGTGCCAGTACCCAAGTTGTGCAGGGTCCTAATGAAAAACTGTTTTTT. Translated: CASTQVVQGPNEKLFF.

There are a few counts of this clone. For the CDR3, the DNA is TGTGCCAGCAGTTACTCGAGACAGGGGGCCATTAATGAAAAACTGTTTTTT. This encodes CASSYSRQGAINEKLFF. The V and J genes are TRBV6-2 or TRBV6-3 and TRBJ1-4; 10 nucleotides align to TRBD1. The germline CDR1 and CDR2 sequences are MNHEY and SVGEGT. The V segment lost 0 bases and the J segment 4 bases; nucleotides outside the gene matches: 5. The CDR3 runs 17 residues.

The J gene is TRBJ1-6, the V gene TRBV5-5; weak D call: TRBD1 (5 bases). The CDR3 is 16 amino acids. CDR1 SGHKS and CDR2 YYEKEE come from the germline V gene (reference sequence). The V gene lost 4 bases and the J gene lost 10 bases, with 21 bases spanning the gap. CDR3: CASSGHWGGLSSPLHF. In DNA form, the CDR3 reads TGTGCCAGCAGCGGTCACTGGGGGGGTTTGAGCTCACCCCTCCACTTT.

This clone appeared a single time. The chain combines TRBV28 with TRBJ1-4, with D possibly matching TRBD1 (5 bases). Germline V gene lookup returns CDR1 MDHEN and CDR2 SYDVKM. The V end lost 6 bases, the J end lost 8 bases, and 10 bases lay between the germline ends. This CDR3 is 12 amino acids long. CDR3 loop: CASSLPGEKLFF. The CDR3 region has the DNA TGTGCCAGCAGCTTACCAGGGGAAAAACTGTTTTTT.

This clone was observed a single time. The rearrangement links TRBV19 to TRBJ1-1; D is undetermined. Germline CDR1 reads LNHDA; CDR2 reads SQIVND (reference sequence). Trimming took 5 bases from V and 1 from J, leaving 8 bases between them. The CDR3 covers 13 residues. This CDR3 is CASSPGQNTEAFF. The CDR3 DNA is TGTGCCAGTAGTCCAGGCCAGAACACTGAAGCTTTCTTT.

The chain combines TRBV3-1 (or the pseudogene TRBV3-2) with TRBJ1-4; 8 bases map to TRBD1. The trim removed 4 bases at V and 4 bases at J, leaving 5 bases unmatched. CDR1 and CDR2 (germline): LGHDT, YNNKEL (reference sequence). CDR3 size: 15 residues. For the CDR3, the DNA is TGTGCCAGCAGCCCGTTTGGGACAGGTAATGAAAAACTGTTTTTT. Translated, it gives CASSPFGTGNEKLFF.

This clone was observed a handful of times. V is TRBV5-1 and J is TRBJ2-7; weak D call: TRBD1 (7 bases). Germline V CDR1 and CDR2: SGHRS, YFSETQ. This CDR3 has 14 amino acids. V gave up 3 bases and J gave up 6 bases, with 16 bases separating them. The chain's CDR3 is CASSWRQGGTEQYF. The CDR3 DNA sequence: TGCGCCAGCAGCTGGAGACAGGGAGGCACCGAGCAGTACTTC. Looking up the rest from reference TRBV5-1 and TRBJ2-7 gives the full variable domain: KAGVTQTPRYLIKTRGQQVTLSCSPISGHRSVSWYQQTPGQGLQFLFEYFSETQRNKGNFPGRFSGRQFSNSRSEMNVSTLELGDSALYLCASSWRQGGTEQYFGPGTRLTVT.

The rearrangement uses TRBV6-5 and TRBJ1-2, with D possibly TRBD1 on 6 matching bases. The CDR3 sequence is 15 residues long. Germline CDR1 is MNHEY and CDR2 is SVGAGI. Trimming shortened V by 6 bases and J by 6 bases, and 20 bases separated the two germline ends. For the CDR3, the DNA is TGTGCCAGCAGGCTTACCGGGACACCGGGTCATGGCTACACCTTC. This encodes CASRLTGTPGHGYTF.

The table lists this clone with a count of one. The J gene is TRBJ1-2, the V gene TRBV27; the D gene is possibly TRBD1 (6 bases). The CDR3 has 13 residues. CDR1 MNHEY and CDR2 SMNVEV come from the germline V gene (reference sequence). Trimming cost V 5 bases and J 3 bases, with 10 bases left between them. DNA of the CDR3: TGTGCCAGCAGTCAGAAGGGGGACTATGGCTACACCTTC. It encodes CASSQKGDYGYTF.

The V gene is TRBV5-1, the J gene TRBJ2-3; D might be TRBD1 (6 bases). The CDR3 totals 14 residues. Trimming pared 1 base from V and 2 bases from J, leaving 8 bases between. Germline V gene data show CDR1 as SGHRS and CDR2 as YFSETQ. CDR3 DNA sequence: TGCGCCAGCAGCTTGCGGACAGACACAGATACGCAGTATTTT. Its translation is CASSLRTDTDTQYF.

The chain employs TRBV5-4 and TRBJ2-5; 12 nucleotides align to TRBD2. V shed 0 bases and J 4 bases; nucleotides not matched to a gene: 4. The germline gives CDR1 SGHNT, CDR2 YYREEE (reference sequence). The CDR3 loop spans 16 amino acids. DNA for the CDR3: TGTGCCAGCAGCTTGGATCCTAGCGGGAGGGTAGAGACCCAGTACTTC. This translates into CASSLDPSGRVETQYF.

The chain combines TRBV6-4 with TRBJ2-7; no clear D gene. The germline V and J ends were trimmed by 3 bases and 3 bases, with 9 bases remaining between them. The germline V gene has CDR1 MRHNA and CDR2 SNTAGT. The length of the CDR3 is 13 residues. The CDR3 sequence is CASSELVGYEQYF. The CDR3 bases are TGTGCCAGCAGTGAGCTAGTCGGCTACGAGCAGTACTTC.

This chain connects TRBV2 to TRBJ2-2; 9 bases map to TRBD2. The CDR3 runs 15 residues. Germline V lookup: CDR1 SNHLY, CDR2 FYNNEI. The V gene end was trimmed by 7 bases and the J gene end by 3 bases; junction bases not matched to a gene: 6. In DNA, the CDR3 is TGTGCCAGCAAGAGGACTAGCGACCACACCGGGGAGCTGTTTTTT. Its protein product is CASKRTSDHTGELFF.

This chain connects TRBV11-2 to TRBJ2-1; D is uncertain. CDR1 is SGHAT, CDR2 FQNNGV, per germline. The CDR3 is made up of 13 amino acids. V was trimmed by 0 bases and J by 5 bases, leaving 5 bases between them. This CDR3 reads CASSLDRHNEQFF. The CDR3 bases are TGTGCCAGCAGCTTAGACAGGCACAATGAGCAGTTCTTC. Full variable domain (missing parts from reference TRBV11-2 and TRBJ2-1): EAGVAQSPRYKIIEKRQSVAFWCNPISGHATLYWYQQILGQGPKLLIQFQNNGVVDDSQLPKDRFSAERLKGVDSTLKIQPAKLEDSAVYLCASSLDRHNEQFFGPGTRLTVL.

This clone was counted a single time. The chain carries TRBV24-1 and TRBJ1-2; D unresolved. The ends were cut back, 4 bases at V and 5 bases at J, with 16 bases in the middle. The CDR3 consists of 15 residues. CDR1 is KGHDR, CDR2 SFDVKD, per germline. The CDR3 region has the DNA TGTGCCACCAGTGACCCGCGGGCCGTTGGGTATGGCTACACCTTC. Protein sequence: CATSDPRAVGYGYTF.

V is TRBV28 and J is TRBJ2-7; 7 positions match TRBD1. V lost 6 bases and J lost 1; bases outside the gene matches: 9. This CDR3 is 15 amino acids long. Germline CDR1 reads MDHEN; CDR2 reads SYDVKM. DNA of the CDR3: TGTGCCAGCAGCCCCGGGACAGCGTATTCCTACGAGCAGTACTTC. Protein: CASSPGTAYSYEQYF.

The chain recombines TRBV11-2 with TRBJ1-4; D unresolved. With 4 bases removed from V and 0 bases from J, the gap between germline ends came to 3 bases. The CDR3 spans 13 residues. CDR1 and CDR2 from the germline V gene are SGHAT and FQNNGV. CDR3 loop: CASSSSTNEKLFF. Here the CDR3 DNA reads TGTGCCAGCAGCTCCTCAACTAATGAAAAACTGTTTTTT.

The chain carries TRBV27 and TRBJ1-6, with TRBD1 as a possible D gene (6 bases). The CDR3 has 20 residues. The V gene lost 9 bases and the J gene lost 0 bases, with 27 bases spanning the gap. CDR1 and CDR2 from the germline V gene are MNHEY and SMNVEV (reference sequence). The CDR3, as DNA: TGTGCCAGAAGCCGCACGGGGGGCCTTATCATGCACTCCTATAATTCACCCCTCCACTTT. Its translation is CARSRTGGLIMHSYNSPLHF.

This sequence joins TRBV2 and TRBJ2-3; 11 nucleotides agree with TRBD2. Looked up from germline, CDR1 is SNHLY and CDR2 is FYNNEI. The CDR3 extends over 19 amino acids. The V segment lost 8 bases and the J segment 1 base; nucleotides outside the gene matches: 17. The CDR3 bases are TGTGCCAGCGAGGGCCACCGACTAGCGGGAATATGGGGCACAGATACGCAGTATTTT. Translated, it gives CASEGHRLAGIWGTDTQYF. Variable domain in full (rest from reference TRBV2 and TRBJ2-3): EPEVTQTPSHQVTQMGQEVILRCVPISNHLYFYWYRQILGQKVEFLVSFYNNEISEKSEIFDDQFSVERPDGSNFTLKIRSTKLEDSAMYFCASEGHRLAGIWGTDTQYFGPGTRLTVL.

On this clone itself: Other DNA sequences of this sample code for an identical CDR3. The chain has TRBV5-1 and TRBJ1-5; a possible D gene is TRBD1 (6 bases). Germline assignment: CDR1 SGHRS and CDR2 YFSETQ. Trimming cost V 0 bases and J 7 bases, with 11 bases left between them. The CDR3 runs to 14 residues. The CDR3 loop reads CASSLEQGGQPQHF. CDR3 nucleotides: TGCGCCAGCAGCTTGGAACAGGGTGGGCAGCCCCAGCATTTT.